Below, 17 T cell receptor beta chains from the same sample are listed, as sequenced in a study of blood T cell repertoires in COVID-19. Produced via immunoSEQ multiplex PCR; TCRdb's table is partial and in-frame only. The repertoire holds about 70,000 clones, with about 91% as singletons. Sequencing was done on a sample of peripheral blood. The receptors shown here come from a woman aged 70 to 79 with acute or convalescent COVID-19.

The chain combines TRBV19 with TRBJ2-2, with TRBD1 identical over 7 bases. CDR1 and CDR2 from the germline V gene are LNHDA and SQIVND (reference sequence). V was clipped by 6 bases and J by 7 bases; unmatched bases: 17. The CDR3 consists of 17 residues. In DNA form, the CDR3 reads TGTGCCAGTAGGTTCGTTCCGAACAGGGGAGTTAGCGGGGAGCTGTTTTTT. This translates into CASRFVPNRGVSGELFF.

This chain uses TRBV15 with TRBJ2-3; 13 nucleotides agree with TRBD2. The CDR3 loop spans 15 amino acids. Germline CDR1 reads LNHNV; CDR2 reads YYDKDF (reference sequence). V trimming: 5 bases; J trimming: 8 bases; junction bases outside the gene matches: 7. CDR3 bases: TGTGCCACCAGCGCACTAGCGGGGGGGGCCAGTACGCAGTATTTT. This sequence encodes CATSALAGGASTQYF.

The chain employs TRBV5-8 and TRBJ2-3, with 14 positions matching TRBD2. Germline loops: CDR1 SGHTS, CDR2 YDEGEE. The CDR3 spans 17 residues. With 0 bases clipped from V and 6 bases from J, the junction kept 6 bases outside the gene matches. In nucleotides, the CDR3 is TGTGCCAGCAGCTTGGACGGGACTAGCGGGAGCCGCGATACGCAGTATTTT. Amino acid sequence: CASSLDGTSGSRDTQYF.

The V call is TRBV15, the J call TRBJ1-1; tentatively, D is TRBD1 (6 bases). CDR1 and CDR2 (germline): LNHNV, YYDKDF (reference sequence). This CDR3 comprises 17 residues. V lost 1 base, J lost 4 bases, and 19 bases lay in between. In nucleotides, the CDR3 is TGTGCCACCAGCAGAGGCTCCCTTCGGGGGGGGGCCACTGAAGCTTTCTTT. Encoded protein: CATSRGSLRGGATEAFF.

V gene TRBV7-2 combines with J gene TRBJ1-1; unclear D gene. V was trimmed by 2 bases and J by 0 bases, leaving 7 bases between them. The CDR3 contains 14 residues. Germline V gene lookup returns CDR1 SGHTA and CDR2 FQGNSA. The CDR3 region is CASSLNRVNTEAFF. The DNA for the CDR3 is TGTGCCAGCAGCTTAAACAGAGTGAACACTGAAGCTTTCTTT.

This clone has only a few counts. V is TRBV7-9 and J is TRBJ2-7; 7 bases agree with TRBD1. The CDR3 totals 15 residues. CDR1 SEHNR and CDR2 FQNEAQ come from the germline V gene (reference sequence). The J segment lost 3 bases and the V segment lost 4 bases, leaving 9 bases of the junction unmatched. The CDR3 spells CASSYTGESVYEQYF. DNA for the CDR3: TGTGCCAGCAGCTATACAGGGGAATCCGTCTACGAGCAGTACTTC. Complete variable domain (other parts from reference TRBV7-9 and TRBJ2-7): DTGVSQNPRHKITKRGQNVTFRCDPISEHNRLYWYRQTLGQGPEFLTYFQNEAQLEKSRLLSDRFSAERPKGSFSTLEIQRTEQGDSAMYLCASSYTGESVYEQYFGPGTRLTVT.

There are many counts of this clone. J is TRBJ1-5 and V is TRBV7-6; D gene uncertain. The CDR3 has 14 amino acids. The ends were cut back, 3 bases at V and 3 bases at J, with 9 bases in the middle. Germline V gene lookup returns CDR1 SGHVS and CDR2 FNYEAQ. Here the CDR3 reads CASSLHPDNQPQHF. The CDR3 bases are TGTGCCAGCAGCTTGCACCCAGACAATCAGCCCCAGCATTTT.

This chain connects TRBV5-1 to TRBJ2-5; no clear D gene. This CDR3 is 13 amino acids long. The germline V gene encodes CDR1 SGHRS and CDR2 YFSETQ. Trimming took off 5 bases at V and 3 bases at J, with 11 bases between the two ends. CDR3 sequence: CASSRLAEETQYF. The DNA for the CDR3 is TGCGCCAGCAGTCGATTGGCGGAAGAGACCCAGTACTTC.

The chain's CDR3 is CASSPPGTGTGNTIYF. The CDR3 nucleotides read TGTGCCAGCAGTCCCCCAGGGACAGGGACTGGAAACACCATATATTTT. The rearrangement links TRBV28 to TRBJ1-3; 9 bases match TRBD1. This CDR3 is 16 amino acids long. Trimming took 5 bases from V and 2 from J; bases not matched to a gene: 7. CDR1 is MDHEN, CDR2 SYDVKM, per germline.

V is TRBV5-1 and J is TRBJ1-4; D is unresolved. The V end was cut by 2 bases, the J end by 8 bases, with 22 bases between. The CDR3 totals 17 residues. Germline V lookup: CDR1 SGHRS, CDR2 YFSETQ. The CDR3 DNA sequence: TGCGCCAGCAGCTTCGGCGTCTCCGGGAGATATGGGGAAAAACTGTTTTTT. It yields the protein CASSFGVSGRYGEKLFF. Combining the CDR3 with reference TRBV5-1 and TRBJ1-4 gives the whole variable domain KAGVTQTPRYLIKTRGQQVTLSCSPISGHRSVSWYQQTPGQGLQFLFEYFSETQRNKGNFPGRFSGRQFSNSRSEMNVSTLELGDSALYLCASSFGVSGRYGEKLFFGSGTQLSVL.

The chain couples TRBV28 to TRBJ1-5; D remains ambiguous. CDR1 MDHEN and CDR2 SYDVKM come from the germline V gene. Trimming removed 1 base at V and 2 bases at J, with 9 bases between. The CDR3 runs 15 residues. CDR3 bases: TGTGCCAGCAGTTTATCCTCGGGAGGCAATCAGCCCCAGCATTTT. This encodes CASSLSSGGNQPQHF.

The chain joins TRBV19 to TRBJ1-5; 9 positions agree with TRBD1. The germline CDR1 and CDR2 sequences are LNHDA and SQIVND (reference sequence). The CDR3 covers 16 residues. V shed 5 bases and J 1 base; nucleotides not matched to a gene: 6. For the CDR3, the DNA is TGTGCCAGTAGTCGAAAACAGGGGGCGAGCAATCAGCCCCAGCATTTT. Encoded protein: CASSRKQGASNQPQHF.

Only a few counts were recorded for this clone. CDR3 protein: CSVEGGSGYTF. The CDR3 bases are TGCAGCGTTGAGGGGGGGTCTGGCTACACCTTC. This chain joins TRBV29-1 and TRBJ1-2, with D possibly TRBD1 on 5 matching bases. The V gene lost 3 bases and the J gene lost 7 bases, with 9 bases spanning the gap. CDR3 length equals 11 residues. Germline values: CDR1 SQVTM, CDR2 ANQGSEA.

The rearrangement joins TRBV11-2 to TRBJ2-7; TRBD1 matches at 8 bases. The V gene end was trimmed by 1 base and the J gene end by 3 bases; junction bases not matched to a gene: 2. The CDR3 is 14 amino acids. Germline lookup yields CDR1 SGHAT and CDR2 FQNNGV. The CDR3 is CASSLGTGFYEQYF. The CDR3 DNA reads TGTGCCAGCAGCTTAGGGACAGGGTTCTACGAGCAGTACTTC.

The J gene is TRBJ2-5, the V gene TRBV29-1; 8 bases are shared with TRBD2. This CDR3 region has 12 residues. V lost 6 bases to trimming and J lost 4 bases; unmatched junction nucleotides: 4. In germline, CDR1 is SQVTM, CDR2 ANQGSEA. The CDR3 is CSVRTSPETQYF. Here the CDR3 DNA reads TGCAGCGTCCGGACTAGCCCAGAGACCCAGTACTTC.

V is TRBV28 and J is TRBJ1-6; D might be TRBD1 (5 bases). Trimming took off 8 bases at V and 15 bases at J, with 23 bases between the two ends. This CDR3 has 14 residues. Germline V gene sequence: CDR1 MDHEN, CDR2 SYDVKM. CDR3 protein: CASRPPGPVKHLHF. The DNA of the CDR3 is TGTGCCAGCCGGCCGCCAGGGCCAGTTAAGCACCTCCACTTT.

The chain combines TRBV5-1 with TRBJ2-3, with 10 positions matching TRBD2. The length of the CDR3 is 16 residues. The V gene end was trimmed by 7 bases and the J gene end by 0 bases; junction bases not matched to a gene: 8. From germline, CDR1 is SGHRS and CDR2 YFSETQ. The CDR3 coding sequence is TGCGCCAGCGCTAAGCGGGAGGGCCCGAGCACAGATACGCAGTATTTT. It codes for CASAKREGPSTDTQYF.